Listed below are T cell receptor beta chains from one sample, sequenced in a study of T cells in localized non-small cell lung cancer. Profiling relied on immunoSEQ multiplex PCR, and the TCRdb table lists in-frame clones only, not all of them. The sample shows 130,000 or so clones, around 92% of them seen only once. The sequenced sample was peripheral blood, obtained before any cancer treatment. All receptors derive from a female donor at least 60 years old with stage I lung adenocarcinoma. Both conserved end residues are part of each CDR3. The order of the fields is D gene, V gene, J gene, clone size, CDR3 length, CDR3 DNA, CDR3 protein. D genes are given only for firm matches. The size field is filled for only some rows; it gives once, few, many or a size class.

NA	TRBV5-6	TRBJ1-3	NA	15	TGTGCCAGCAGCTTAAGGGGGGCAAGTGGAAACACCATATATTTT	CASSLRGASGNTIYF
TRBD2	TRBV28	TRBJ2-2	NA	17	TGTGCCAGCAGTTCCTCTAGCGGGAGGGTGAACACCGGGGAGCTGTTTTTT	CASSSSSGRVNTGELFF
TRBD2	TRBV25-1	TRBJ2-7	once	14	TGTGCCAGCAGTGAAAGGGAGGGCTTCGGAGAGCAGTACTTC	CASSEREGFGEQYF
TRBD1	TRBV29-1	TRBJ2-3	once	13	TGCAGCGCCGGACAGGTTTCGGCCGATACGCAGTATTTT	CSAGQVSADTQYF
TRBD1	TRBV11-3	TRBJ2-7	NA	16	TGTGCCAGCAGCCCATTGGGACAGTCGCACTCCTACGAGCAGTACTTC	CASSPLGQSHSYEQYF
NA	TRBV11-2	TRBJ1-1	NA	15	TGTGCCAGCAGCTTCTCCGGGACAAGGAACACTGAAGCTTTCTTT	CASSFSGTRNTEAFF
TRBD1	TRBV18	TRBJ1-2	NA	14	TGTGCCAGCTCACCCGGGGACAGTACCTATGGCTACACCTTC	CASSPGDSTYGYTF
TRBD1	TRBV29-1	TRBJ1-1	NA	11	TGCAGCTTTTGGACAGGGGGACAAGCTTTCTTT	CSFWTGGQAFF
NA	TRBV5-5	TRBJ2-7	NA	14	TGTGCCAGCAGCTTGAATGTACAGGGACACGAGCAGTACTTC	CASSLNVQGHEQYF
TRBD1	TRBV10-2	TRBJ2-5	NA	15	TGCGCCAGCAGTGAAGGGACAGGGCTCCAAGAGACCCAGTACTTC	CASSEGTGLQETQYF
NA	TRBV5-1	TRBJ1-1	NA	16	TGCGCCAGCAGCTTGATGAACTTAAACCTCAACACTGAAGCTTTCTTT	CASSLMNLNLNTEAFF
NA	TRBV10-3	TRBJ1-1	NA	12	TGTGCCATCAGTGAGGAAGGCACTGAAGCTTTCTTT	CAISEEGTEAFF
TRBD2	TRBV15	TRBJ2-5	NA	16	TGTGCCACCAGGGATGGAGCGGGAGGGCCGAGGGAGACCCAGTACTTC	CATRDGAGGPRETQYF
TRBD2	TRBV6-5	TRBJ2-7	once	15	TGTGCCAGCAGTCAAGGACTAGCGGACTCCTACGAGCAGTACTTC	CASSQGLADSYEQYF
NA	TRBV28	TRBJ1-5	NA	14	TGTGCCAGCAGCCTAGGGGCCGATTATCAGCCCCAGCATTTT	CASSLGADYQPQHF